Presented here are 10 T cell receptor beta chains from one specimen sequenced in a study of cytomegalovirus exposure and HLA in healthy donors. Researchers ran the PCR with 60 Vbeta and 13 Jbeta primers. The data were produced by immunoSEQ multiplex PCR, yet TCRdb's version contains in-frame clones alone and is incomplete. The sample yields tens of thousands of clones, 65% to 70% seen once. Sequenced input: PBMCs. The receptors stem from a woman in her fifties or sixties in good health and CMV-seropositive.

This clone was found a few times. The chain employs TRBV10-3 and TRBJ2-3, with 7 bases identical to TRBD2. Per the germline V gene, CDR1 is ENHRY and CDR2 is SYGVKD. This CDR3 is 15 amino acids long. V gave up 3 bases and J gave up 1 base; unmatched junction bases: 4. The CDR3 loop reads CAISDSSGGTDTQYF. In nucleotides, the CDR3 is TGTGCCATCAGTGATTCTAGCGGTGGCACAGATACGCAGTATTTT.

DNA for the CDR3: TGTGCCAGCAGTTCCGCGGGGGGCGAGCAGTACGTC. As protein: CASSSAGGEQYV. The V call is TRBV27, the J call TRBJ2-7; TRBD2 matches 8 bases. The CDR3 is 12 residues long. The trim removed 4 bases at V and 6 bases at J, leaving 2 bases unmatched. Germline lookup yields CDR1 MNHEY and CDR2 SMNVEV (reference sequence).

The V call is TRBV27, the J call TRBJ2-7, with 8 bases that match TRBD1. V lost 6 bases to trimming and J lost 3 bases; unmatched junction nucleotides: 7. CDR1 is MNHEY, CDR2 SMNVEV, per germline (reference sequence). This CDR3 region has 14 residues. The CDR3 DNA sequence: TGTGCCAGCAGCGGACAGGGTGTCCTCTACGAGCAGTACTTC. Amino acid sequence: CASSGQGVLYEQYF.

This clone was recorded a few times. A junction end diverges from the germline sequence, so it may reflect a read error. The chain is built from TRBV7-9 and TRBJ2-2, with D perhaps TRBD1 (6 bases). The CDR3 spans 15 residues. The germline CDR1 and CDR2 sequences are SEHNR and FQNEAQ (reference sequence). Here the CDR3 reads CASSSLQGNSGELFF. In DNA, the CDR3 is TGTGCCAGCAGCTCGCTTCAGGGGAACTCCGGGGAGCTGTTTTTT.

This clone has only a few counts. The chain links TRBV5-4 to TRBJ1-1; 7 positions match TRBD1. This CDR3 comprises 17 residues. Germline CDR1 SGHNT, CDR2 YYREEE (reference sequence). V lost 1 base and J lost 5; bases outside the gene matches: 14. The CDR3 sequence is CASSLPGGAGGRTEAFF. DNA for the CDR3: TGTGCCAGCAGCTTGCCCGGGGGAGCAGGGGGGAGGACTGAAGCTTTCTTT.

This chain joins TRBV27 and TRBJ1-2, with D possibly TRBD1 on 5 matching bases. The germline V gene encodes CDR1 MNHEY and CDR2 SMNVEV (reference sequence). The CDR3 totals 13 residues. V dropped 5 bases and J dropped 2 bases, with 9 bases sitting between them. The CDR3 here is CASSRSGNYGYTF. The CDR3 nucleotides are TGTGCCAGCAGTCGTTCAGGGAACTATGGCTACACCTTC.

The chain links TRBV9 to TRBJ1-1; tentatively, D is TRBD1 (6 bases). The CDR3 sequence is 15 residues long. From germline, CDR1 is SGDLS and CDR2 YYNGEE. V was pared by 4 bases and J by 2 bases, with 15 bases between. The CDR3 nucleotides are TGTGCCAGCAGCACCCAACAGGGAAGTAACACTGAAGCTTTCTTT. It codes for CASSTQQGSNTEAFF.

The V call is TRBV30, the J call TRBJ2-3; 11 bases align to TRBD1. V trimming: 5 bases; J trimming: 5 bases; junction bases outside the gene matches: 9. CDR3 length equals 15 residues. The germline gives CDR1 GTSNPN, CDR2 SVGIG (reference sequence). Here the CDR3 DNA reads TGTGCCTGGGGCGGGGACAGGGGGTTTTTAGATACGCAGTATTTT. The encoded protein is CAWGGDRGFLDTQYF.

The V gene is TRBV27, the J gene TRBJ2-6; D ambiguous. The germline V and J ends were trimmed by 7 bases and 0 bases, with 13 bases remaining between them. This CDR3 contains 16 residues. Germline CDR1 MNHEY, CDR2 SMNVEV (reference sequence). CDR3: CASTNTISSGANVLTF. In DNA form, the CDR3 reads TGTGCCAGCACAAACACAATAAGCTCTGGGGCCAACGTCCTGACTTTC.

The CDR3 DNA follows: TGCGCCAGCAGCCAGGGTCGTCTGGGGCGGTCCCCCTACGAGCAGTACTTC. This gives the protein CASSQGRLGRSPYEQYF. The J gene is TRBJ2-7, the V gene TRBV4-1, with a tentative D call TRBD1 (5 bases). The CDR3 loop spans 17 amino acids. V lost 3 bases, J lost 2 bases, and 20 bases lay in between. Germline values: CDR1 MGHRA, CDR2 YSYEKL.